These 11 T cell receptor beta chains came from one sample sequenced in a study of blood T cell repertoires in COVID-19. Clones were sequenced by immunoSEQ multiplex PCR, and TCRdb holds only the in-frame ones, with some missing. Here the sample spans 370,000 or so clones, roughly 86% being singletons. Material: peripheral blood. These receptors originate from a human donor with acute or convalescent COVID-19. The donor label of this sample is uncertain.

This chain joins TRBV10-2 and TRBJ2-1; 8 bases agree with TRBD2. V dropped 3 bases and J dropped 3; count of bases not matched to a gene: 4. This CDR3 comprises 15 residues. Germline V gene lookup returns CDR1 WSHSY and CDR2 SAAADI. The CDR3 spells CASSDLAGNYNEQFF. DNA of the CDR3: TGCGCCAGCAGTGACCTAGCGGGCAACTACAATGAGCAGTTCTTC.

V is TRBV5-1 and J is TRBJ2-1; 9 nucleotides align to TRBD2. Germline V gene sequence: CDR1 SGHRS, CDR2 YFSETQ. Unmatched junction bases numbered 14, after V lost 4 bases and J lost 6 bases. The CDR3 spans 17 residues. CDR3 loop: CASSHWSSGSRGNEQFF. For the CDR3, the DNA is TGCGCCAGCAGCCACTGGAGTAGCGGGAGTAGAGGCAATGAGCAGTTCTTC.

CDR3 residues: CASSRTLDYGYTF. DNA for the CDR3: TGTGCCAGCAGCAGGACATTGGACTATGGCTACACCTTC. The rearrangement uses TRBV6-5 and TRBJ1-2, with D possibly being TRBD1 (5 bases). V lost 6 bases to trimming and J lost 3 bases, with 11 bases between them. CDR1 MNHEY and CDR2 SVGAGI come from the germline V gene. CDR3 length: 13 residues.

In regard to this clone: The same CDR3 also results from other DNA sequences found in this sample. This chain uses TRBV12-3 or TRBV12-4 with TRBJ1-1; tentative D call: TRBD1 (5 bases). The CDR3 covers 13 residues. V gave up 7 bases and J gave up 4 bases, with 13 bases separating them. CDR3: CASTLGGSTEAFF. DNA for the CDR3: TGTGCCAGCACCTTGGGGGGTTCCACTGAAGCTTTCTTT.

The chain employs TRBV18 and TRBJ1-1, with TRBD1 identical over 7 bases. The CDR3 sequence is 16 residues long. Germline assignment: CDR1 KGHSH and CDR2 LQKENI. Trimming took 3 bases from V and 1 from J; bases not matched to a gene: 8. Here the CDR3 DNA reads TGTGCCAGCTCACCCCAATCACAGGGGACGAACACTGAAGCTTTCTTT. This sequence encodes CASSPQSQGTNTEAFF. Looking up the rest from reference TRBV18 and TRBJ1-1 gives the full variable domain: NAGVMQNPRHLVRRRGQEARLRCSPMKGHSHVYWYRQLPEEGLKFMVYLQKENIIDESGMPKERFSAEFPKEGPSILRIQQVVRGDSAAYFCASSPQSQGTNTEAFFGQGTRLTVV.

V and J are TRBV28 and TRBJ1-5, with 7 bases aligning to TRBD1. CDR3 length: 15 amino acids. Germline CDR1 and CDR2: MDHEN and SYDVKM. The J segment lost 4 bases and the V segment lost 3 bases, leaving 6 bases of the junction unmatched. The CDR3 DNA reads as TGTGCCAGCAGTTTGAGGCAGGGGGTAAATCAGCCCCAGCATTTT. Amino acids: CASSLRQGVNQPQHF. Complete variable domain (other parts from reference TRBV28 and TRBJ1-5): DVKVTQSSRYLVKRTGEKVFLECVQDMDHENMFWYRQDPGLGLRLIYFSYDVKMKEKGDIPEGYSVSREKKERFSLILESASTNQTSMYLCASSLRQGVNQPQHFGDGTRLSIL.

This rearrangement joins TRBV5-1 to TRBJ1-6, with D unresolved. Trimming took 2 bases from V and 0 from J, leaving 6 bases between them. The CDR3 spans 15 residues. Germline assignment: CDR1 SGHRS and CDR2 YFSETQ. In DNA, the CDR3 is TGCGCCAGCAGCTTAGGGAGCTCCTATAATTCACCCCTCCACTTT. This sequence encodes CASSLGSSYNSPLHF. Together with reference TRBV5-1 and TRBJ1-6, the CDR3 gives the full variable domain: KAGVTQTPRYLIKTRGQQVTLSCSPISGHRSVSWYQQTPGQGLQFLFEYFSETQRNKGNFPGRFSGRQFSNSRSEMNVSTLELGDSALYLCASSLGSSYNSPLHFGNGTRLTVT.

About this clone: The sample has other DNA sequences that encode this CDR3 too. The rearrangement uses TRBV2 and TRBJ1-1; 7 nucleotides align to TRBD1. J lost 0 bases, V lost 6 bases, and 7 bases had no gene match. Germline V gene lookup returns CDR1 SNHLY and CDR2 FYNNEI. The CDR3 has 15 amino acids. The CDR3 region has the DNA TGTGCCAGCAGAGCTCGACAGGGTTTGAACACTGAAGCTTTCTTT. Encoded protein: CASRARQGLNTEAFF. The whole variable domain, remainder taken from reference TRBV2 and TRBJ1-1, is EPEVTQTPSHQVTQMGQEVILRCVPISNHLYFYWYRQILGQKVEFLVSFYNNEISEKSEIFDDQFSVERPDGSNFTLKIRSTKLEDSAMYFCASRARQGLNTEAFFGQGTRLTVV.

This rearrangement joins TRBV6-5 to TRBJ2-7; TRBD1 is a possible D gene (5 bases). The V and J ends lost 3 bases and 4 bases respectively, with 10 bases between them. The CDR3 is made up of 13 amino acids. Germline V gene sequence: CDR1 MNHEY, CDR2 SVGAGI. CDR3 nucleotide sequence: TGTGCCAGCAGTTATCAGGGTGTATACGAGCAGTACTTC. Its translation is CASSYQGVYEQYF.

The chain couples TRBV30 to TRBJ2-1, with 9 bases identical to TRBD2. The J segment lost 8 bases and the V segment lost 2 bases, leaving 7 bases of the junction unmatched. The CDR3 totals 14 residues. From germline, CDR1 is GTSNPN and CDR2 SVGIG (reference sequence). The CDR3 DNA is TGTGCCTGGAGTACAGCGGGGGGAAGGGATGAGCAGTTCTTC. Translation: CAWSTAGGRDEQFF.

This clone was detected once. The chain carries TRBV18 and TRBJ2-1; D is perhaps TRBD2 (5 bases). CDR1 is KGHSH and CDR2 is LQKENI in the germline V gene. The CDR3 is 16 amino acids. Trimming shortened V by 3 bases and J by 4 bases, and 16 bases separated the two germline ends. Written as DNA, the CDR3 is TGTGCCAGCTCACCCAACGCAGGAGGACTTTACAATGAGCAGTTCTTC. Translating it yields CASSPNAGGLYNEQFF.